The 18 T cell receptor beta chains in this list originate from one sample, sequenced in a study of cytomegalovirus exposure and HLA in healthy donors. 13 Jbeta primers and 60 Vbeta primers were used for the PCR. Using immunoSEQ multiplex PCR, the repertoire was profiled, and TCRdb retains in-frame clones only, with some absent. The sample holds 200,000 to 250,000 clones, approximately 84% seen once. Specimen: PBMCs. All receptors come from a girl aged 2-15 years in good health and CMV-seronegative.

The J gene is TRBJ1-5, the V gene TRBV7-2, with D possibly TRBD1 on 5 matching bases. CDR3 length equals 14 residues. V was shortened by 5 bases and J by 5 bases, with 13 bases between the two germline ends. Germline-derived CDR1 and CDR2 are SGHTA and FQGNSA. Here the CDR3 reads CASSQSPGDQPQHF. The CDR3 DNA is TGTGCCAGCAGCCAATCTCCGGGGGATCAGCCCCAGCATTTT.

Here the CDR3 DNA reads TGTGCTAGTGGTTCGATACTCGGGGAGCTGTTTTTT. As protein: CASGSILGELFF. The J gene is TRBJ2-2, the V gene TRBV12-5, with no clear D. The V gene lost 4 bases and the J gene lost 7 bases, with 7 bases spanning the gap. The CDR3 totals 12 residues. Germline loops: CDR1 LGHNT, CDR2 FRNRAP.

V and J are TRBV7-2 and TRBJ1-5; 7 bases agree with TRBD1. The CDR3 contains 15 residues. Per the germline V gene, CDR1 is SGHTA and CDR2 is FQGNSA. The V and J ends lost 2 bases and 9 bases, in that order; junction bases with no gene match: 10. The CDR3 DNA reads TGTGCCAGCAGCTTAAGCCGCGACAGGGCGGGGCCCCAGCATTTT. Its protein is CASSLSRDRAGPQHF. Looking up the rest from reference TRBV7-2 and TRBJ1-5 gives the full variable domain: GAGVSQSPSNKVTEKGKDVELRCDPISGHTALYWYRQSLGQGLEFLIYFQGNSAPDKSGLPSDRFSAERTGGSVSTLTIQRTQQEDSAVYLCASSLSRDRAGPQHFGDGTRLSIL.

The chain carries TRBV7-9 and TRBJ1-2; 9 bases align to TRBD1. Germline assignment: CDR1 SEHNR and CDR2 FQNEAQ (reference sequence). CDR3 length: 15 residues. Losses at the gene ends were 5 bases for V and 2 bases for J; bases not matched to a gene: 6. The CDR3 region is CASSQDRGKNYGYTF. Written as DNA, the CDR3 is TGTGCCAGCAGCCAAGACAGGGGGAAAAACTATGGCTACACCTTC.

This clone occurred a few times. This chain uses TRBV6-5 with TRBJ2-2; D is perhaps TRBD2 (7 bases). The V end was cut by 2 bases, the J end by 2 bases, with 12 bases between. Per the germline V gene, CDR1 is MNHEY and CDR2 is SVGAGI. This CDR3 spans 16 amino acids. As DNA, the CDR3 is TGTGCCAGCAGTTACACCCCGGGGGGCAACACCGGGGAGCTGTTTTTT. Its translation is CASSYTPGGNTGELFF.

V gene TRBV6-5 combines with J gene TRBJ1-5; D call uncertain. Trimming removed 0 bases from V and 0 bases from J, with 9 bases in between. CDR1 and CDR2 (germline): MNHEY, SVGAGI. The CDR3 runs 16 residues. CDR3 coding DNA: TGTGCCAGCAGTTACTCCTCCGGGATTAGCAATCAGCCCCAGCATTTT. Protein sequence: CASSYSSGISNQPQHF.

In its sample, this clone was seen once. The chain links TRBV27 to TRBJ1-3; 9 bases are a match to TRBD1. The V segment lost 4 bases and the J segment 7 bases; nucleotides outside the gene matches: 11. Per germline, CDR1 MNHEY and CDR2 SMNVEV (reference sequence). The CDR3 covers 16 residues. The CDR3 nucleotides read TGTGCCAGCAGTTCGCCAACAACAGGGGGCATTAACACCATATATTTT. This gives the protein CASSSPTTGGINTIYF.

This chain joins TRBV6-4 and TRBJ2-2; 8 positions agree with TRBD2. The length of the CDR3 is 16 residues. V lost 3 bases and J lost 1; bases outside the gene matches: 4. CDR1 and CDR2 from the germline V gene are MRHNA and SNTAGT. The CDR3: CASSEMSGRNTGELFF. DNA for the CDR3: TGTGCCAGCAGTGAGATGAGCGGGAGGAACACCGGGGAGCTGTTTTTT.

This chain uses TRBV4-1 with TRBJ1-2; 12 bases match TRBD1. V trimming: 1 base; J trimming: 8 bases; junction bases outside the gene matches: 5. CDR1 MGHRA and CDR2 YSYEKL come from the germline V gene. The CDR3 has 15 amino acids. DNA for the CDR3: TGCGCCAGCAGCCAAGGGGACAGGGGGCTAGGGGGCTACACCTTC. Its protein product is CASSQGDRGLGGYTF.

On this clone itself: The junction departs from germline at one end; a sequencing error may be responsible. V usage is TRBV7-9 and J usage is TRBJ2-3; possible D gene TRBD2, 6 bases. CDR1 is SEHNR and CDR2 is FQNEAQ in the germline V gene (reference sequence). The CDR3 sequence is 16 residues long. CDR3 in amino acids: CSSSLLAGSHTDTQYF. Written as DNA, the CDR3 is TGTTCCAGCAGCCTACTCGCGGGATCCCACACAGATACGCAGTATTTT.

The chain links TRBV4-1 to TRBJ2-3; 11 positions agree with TRBD2. CDR3 length equals 15 residues. The V segment lost 6 bases and the J segment 6 bases; nucleotides outside the gene matches: 8. Germline CDR1 reads MGHRA; CDR2 reads YSYEKL. DNA for the CDR3: TGCGCCAGCAGACAGGTACTAGCGGGGGTCGATACGCAGTATTTT. As protein: CASRQVLAGVDTQYF.

The V and J genes are TRBV5-6 and TRBJ2-1; 10 bases are shared with TRBD2. The germline V gene has CDR1 SGHDT and CDR2 YYEEEE. The CDR3 is 16 amino acids. J lost 2 bases, V lost 0 bases, and 2 bases had no gene match. The CDR3 reads CASSLGGLAAYNEQFF. For the CDR3, the DNA is TGTGCCAGCAGCTTGGGCGGACTAGCGGCCTACAATGAGCAGTTCTTC.

The rearrangement links TRBV27 to TRBJ1-4, with 10 nucleotides matching TRBD1. J gave up 7 bases and V 5 bases, and 4 bases lay outside the gene matches. The CDR3 contains 14 residues. CDR1 and CDR2 from the germline V gene are MNHEY and SMNVEV (reference sequence). The CDR3 DNA is TGTGCCAGCAGTGGACAGGGGGTTCGTGAAAAACTGTTTTTT. Amino acid sequence: CASSGQGVREKLFF.

The chain has TRBV18 and TRBJ2-5; D ambiguous. The CDR3 loop spans 11 amino acids. CDR1 KGHSH and CDR2 LQKENI come from the germline V gene. V was pared by 6 bases and J by 2 bases, with 4 bases between. CDR3 sequence (DNA): TGTGCCAGCTCCCAACAAGAGACCCAGTACTTC. It encodes CASSQQETQYF.

J is TRBJ1-3 and V is TRBV9, with a weak D call TRBD1 (5 bases). Germline CDR1 is SGDLS and CDR2 is YYNGEE. V lost 0 bases and J 4 bases, leaving 11 bases between the germline ends. This CDR3 has 15 amino acids. Here the CDR3 reads CASSVAQGSGNTIYF. CDR3 sequence (DNA): TGTGCCAGCAGCGTAGCGCAGGGAAGCGGAAACACCATATATTTT.

As regards this clone: No conserved phenylalanine or tryptophan is present at the end of the CDR3, so a read error is the likely explanation. The gene calls are TRBV7-2 and TRBJ1-2, with unresolved D. The CDR3 runs 15 residues. Germline assignment: CDR1 SGHTA and CDR2 FQGNSA. V was shortened by 1 base and J by 3 bases, with 12 bases between the two germline ends. CDR3: CASSLGGFRDYGYTL. In DNA form, the CDR3 reads TGTGCCAGCAGCTTAGGAGGGTTCCGTGACTATGGCTACACCCTC.

This chain uses TRBV12-5 with TRBJ2-3, with 7 nucleotides matching TRBD2. The CDR3 runs to 14 residues. Trimming removed 3 bases from V and 5 bases from J; junction bases left unmatched: 5. Germline assignment: CDR1 LGHNT and CDR2 FRNRAP. CDR3 in amino acids: CASGFWGGVDTQYF. DNA for the CDR3: TGTGCTAGTGGTTTTTGGGGGGGGGTAGATACGCAGTATTTT.

The V gene is TRBV6-5, the J gene TRBJ1-2; TRBD1 aligns across 9 bases. From germline, CDR1 is MNHEY and CDR2 SVGAGI. This CDR3 contains 14 residues. V shed 2 bases and J 7 bases; nucleotides not matched to a gene: 5. CDR3 in amino acids: CASSYGGTGIGYTF. The CDR3 bases are TGTGCCAGCAGTTACGGGGGGACAGGGATTGGCTACACCTTC.